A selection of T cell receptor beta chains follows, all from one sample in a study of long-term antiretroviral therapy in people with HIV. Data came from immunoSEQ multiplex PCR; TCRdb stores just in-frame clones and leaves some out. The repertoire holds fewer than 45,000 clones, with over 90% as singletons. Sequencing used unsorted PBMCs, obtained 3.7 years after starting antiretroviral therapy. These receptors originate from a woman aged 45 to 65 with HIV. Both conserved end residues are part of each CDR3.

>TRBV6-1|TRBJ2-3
CASTRDRGDTQYF
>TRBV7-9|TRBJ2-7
CASSLPQGRDEQYF
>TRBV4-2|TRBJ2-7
CASSQELLNEQYF
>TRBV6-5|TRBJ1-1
CASRETGGTEAFF
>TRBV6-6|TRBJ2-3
CASSYAADTQYF
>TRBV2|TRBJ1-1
CASSEASRQGAETFF
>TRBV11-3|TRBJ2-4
CASSLTPKNIQYF
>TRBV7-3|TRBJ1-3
CASSPGRGNTIYF
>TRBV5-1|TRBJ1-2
CASSLTQTVANYGYTF
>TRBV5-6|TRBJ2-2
CASSSITTSGGTAGELFF
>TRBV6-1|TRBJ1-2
CASSDTPRVYGYTF
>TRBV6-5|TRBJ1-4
CASAEGVKDEKLFF
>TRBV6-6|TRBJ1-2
CASTGGTGPNYGYTF
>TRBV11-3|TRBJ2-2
CASSRRSQAGELFF
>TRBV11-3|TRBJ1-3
CASSFILIQHSGNTIYF
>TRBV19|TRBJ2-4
CASNTSVLGNRSRKIGIQYF
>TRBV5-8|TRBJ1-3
CASSLAGKGNTIYF
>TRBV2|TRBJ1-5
CASSEWTGSNQPQHF
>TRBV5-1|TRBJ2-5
CASSLAGAETQYF
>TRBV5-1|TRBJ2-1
CASSQQGDSSYNEQFF
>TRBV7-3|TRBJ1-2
CASSLVRYGYTF
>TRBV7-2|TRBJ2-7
CASSLSTYEQYF
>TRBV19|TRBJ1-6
CASSTLGTVNNSPLHF
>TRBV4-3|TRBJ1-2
CASSHLDRAHTF
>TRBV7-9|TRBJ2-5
CASSLETSGGEETQYF
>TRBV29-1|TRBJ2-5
CSVAENGETQYF
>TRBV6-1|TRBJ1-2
CASSELRQTHNGYTF
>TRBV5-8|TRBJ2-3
CASSLLLGLAGSTDTQYF
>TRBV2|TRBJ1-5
CASSMDRDGQPQHF
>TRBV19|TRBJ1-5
CASSIRLAGTFQPQHF
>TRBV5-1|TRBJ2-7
CASSLGLAVYEQYF
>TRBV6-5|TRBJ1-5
CASRDRGGNQPQHF
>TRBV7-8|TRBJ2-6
CASTGRGGSGANVLTF
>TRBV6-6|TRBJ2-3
CASAEQGPDTDTQYF
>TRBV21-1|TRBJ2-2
CASSIRFQGDTGELFF
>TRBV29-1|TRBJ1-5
CSVEAGRNQPQHF
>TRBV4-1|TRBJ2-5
CASSQVIEETQYF
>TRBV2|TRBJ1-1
CASSGLLNTEAFF
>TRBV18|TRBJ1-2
CASSLPRGRSNYGYTF
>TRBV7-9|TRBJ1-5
CASSVTANQPQHF
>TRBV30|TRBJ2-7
CAWSVGREVSGEQYF
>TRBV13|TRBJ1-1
CASRAGTGGRAQAPEAFF
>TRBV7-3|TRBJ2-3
CASSLTGADTQYF
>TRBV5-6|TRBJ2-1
CASSLTGTGTVSQFF
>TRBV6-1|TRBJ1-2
CASSDQSDRVHGYTF
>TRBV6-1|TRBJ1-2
CASSEDGTRTGYTF
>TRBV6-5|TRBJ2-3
CASSYDPTDTQYF
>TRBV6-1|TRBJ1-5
CASSEVRGQPQHF
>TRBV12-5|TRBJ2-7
CASGSWDRAISEQYF
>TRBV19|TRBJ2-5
CASSIARQETQYF
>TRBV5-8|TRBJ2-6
CASSPGQGLSGANVLTF
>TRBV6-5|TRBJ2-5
CATSGRGGGETQYF
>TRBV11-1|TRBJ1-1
CASSFENTEAFF